Reported below is one TCR beta chain. Antigen specificity is unknown. This sample was taken from a study of T cell clones after liver transplantation. Overall study: TCRbeta sequencing after a pre-transplant mixed lymphocyte reaction identified graft-donor-reactive clones, later tracked in post-transplant blood. Timepoints were pre-transplant, pre-withdrawal, and after withdrawal was completed or failed.

The assay was immunoSEQ multiplex PCR, and TCRdb's table has in-frame clones only and misses some. The sample lists just under 9,500 clones, almost 80% occurring once. The CDR3 runs 20 residues. Germline V lookup: CDR1 SGHDN, CDR2 FVKESK. V shed 0 bases, J shed 0 bases, and the junction held 13 bases outside the gene matches. Study-level results: Circulating graft-donor-reactive CD4 TCRbeta sequences fell significantly post-transplant in most of the 8 subjects.

The specimen comprised CD8+ T cells from blood, sampled at the 22-month timepoint. V is TRBV14 and J is TRBJ2-3; 9 nucleotides match TRBD2. This clonotype was obtained from a human patient who received a liver transplant. Some T cells may be the graft donor's. The CDR3 reads CASSQEPGVAGDDSTDTQYF. DNA of the CDR3: TGTGCCAGCAGCCAAGAGCCTGGGGTAGCGGGGGACGACAGCACAGATACGCAGTATTTT. Variable domain in full (rest from reference TRBV14 and TRBJ2-3): EAGVTQFPSHSVIEKGQTVTLRCDPISGHDNLYWYRRVMGKEIKFLLHFVKESKQDESGMPNNRFLAERTGGTYSTLKVQPAELEDSGVYFCASSQEPGVAGDDSTDTQYFGPGTRLTVL.